What follows are 27 T cell receptor beta chains derived from one specimen sequenced in a study of blood T cell repertoires in COVID-19. Some clones are missing from TCRdb's copy, which holds only in-frame ones; the method was immunoSEQ multiplex PCR. This sample has hundreds of thousands of clones, with over 75% found just once. The sample comprised peripheral blood. These receptors originate from a woman in her fifties or sixties with active or convalescent COVID-19.

CDR3 residues: CSVRTGQDYGYTF. The CDR3 nucleotides read TGCAGCGTCCGGACAGGTCAGGACTATGGCTACACCTTC. The chain combines TRBV29-1 with TRBJ1-2, with 7 bases fitting TRBD1. Trimming removed 6 bases from V and 3 bases from J; junction bases left unmatched: 7. Germline-derived CDR1 and CDR2 are SQVTM and ANQGSEA. The CDR3 contains 13 residues.

This chain uses TRBV28 with TRBJ2-7; TRBD2 agrees at 13 bases. J gave up 6 bases and V 8 bases, and 13 bases lay outside the gene matches. CDR1 and CDR2 from the germline V gene are MDHEN and SYDVKM. The CDR3 has 16 residues. The CDR3 loop is CASQPPTSGRAPEQYF. CDR3 in DNA: TGTGCCAGCCAACCCCCAACTAGCGGGAGGGCCCCCGAGCAGTACTTC. Looking up the rest from reference TRBV28 and TRBJ2-7 gives the full variable domain: DVKVTQSSRYLVKRTGEKVFLECVQDMDHENMFWYRQDPGLGLRLIYFSYDVKMKEKGDIPEGYSVSREKKERFSLILESASTNQTSMYLCASQPPTSGRAPEQYFGPGTRLTVT.

The chain employs TRBV18 and TRBJ2-7; 10 bases are shared with TRBD1. The germline CDR1 and CDR2 sequences are KGHSH and LQKENI. V shed 5 bases, J shed 0 bases, and the junction held 10 bases outside the gene matches. The CDR3 length is 17 residues. In DNA form, the CDR3 reads TGTGCCAGCTCAAAAGCCGGGACAGGGGTGGGCTCCTACGAGCAGTACTTC. Encoded protein: CASSKAGTGVGSYEQYF.

The chain uses TRBV29-1 and TRBJ1-2; TRBD1 might be the D (5 bases). The V gene's germline CDR1 is SQVTM and CDR2 ANQGSEA. The V end lost 1 base, the J end lost 0 bases, and 15 bases lay between the germline ends. This CDR3 has 16 amino acids. The DNA for the CDR3 is TGCAGCGTTGAAGGGGTTGACAGCCCGTCTAACTATGGCTACACCTTC. Its protein product is CSVEGVDSPSNYGYTF.

The chain uses TRBV12-3 or TRBV12-4 and TRBJ1-2; 10 bases match TRBD1. The trim removed 6 bases at V and 8 bases at J, leaving 3 bases unmatched. This CDR3 is built from 12 residues. The CDR3 DNA reads TGTGCCAGCAGGGGGGACAGGGGAGGCTACACCTTC. Encoded protein: CASRGDRGGYTF.

This clone was counted a few times. This rearrangement joins TRBV4-3 to TRBJ2-1; TRBD2 aligns across 11 bases. The CDR3 runs to 16 residues. Germline lookup yields CDR1 LGHNA and CDR2 YSLEER. Germline trimming cut 4 bases from V and 2 bases from J; bases unmatched to any gene: 4. The CDR3 DNA reads as TGCGCCAGCAGCCCCCAACTAGCGGGAGCCTACAATGAGCAGTTCTTC. The encoded protein is CASSPQLAGAYNEQFF.

Only one count was recorded for this clone. The chain links TRBV27 to TRBJ2-5; D perhaps matches TRBD2 (5 bases). This CDR3 contains 13 residues. V dropped 3 bases and J dropped 7 bases, with 12 bases sitting between them. Germline CDR1 reads MNHEY; CDR2 reads SMNVEV (reference sequence). The CDR3 loop is CASSFGLFGTQYF. CDR3 bases: TGTGCCAGCAGTTTCGGACTGTTTGGGACCCAGTACTTC.

This clone was picked up a small number of times. This chain connects TRBV18 to TRBJ1-6, with D possibly TRBD1 on 5 matching bases. This CDR3 contains 15 residues. The germline V gene encodes CDR1 KGHSH and CDR2 LQKENI. V was cut by 3 bases and J by 13 bases, with 19 bases left in between. The CDR3 spells CASSPQGSPIFPLHF. CDR3 sequence (DNA): TGTGCCAGCTCACCTCAGGGTTCCCCCATTTTTCCCCTCCACTTT.

V usage is TRBV7-2 and J usage is TRBJ2-7; 15 bases map to TRBD2. Losses at the gene ends were 5 bases for V and 2 bases for J; bases not matched to a gene: 4. Germline CDR1 SGHTA, CDR2 FQGNSA. CDR3 length equals 16 residues. The CDR3 DNA sequence: TGTGCCAGCAGCCCAAGGACTAGCGGGAGGGCCTACGAGCAGTACTTC. Protein: CASSPRTSGRAYEQYF.

This chain joins TRBV7-9 and TRBJ1-5, with 7 nucleotides matching TRBD1. The CDR3 is 15 amino acids. CDR1 and CDR2 (germline): SEHNR, FQNEAQ (reference sequence). V was pared by 5 bases and J by 0 bases, with 4 bases of the junction left unmatched. The CDR3 nucleotides are TGTGCCAGCAGCCCGGGGGACAGTAGCAATCAGCCCCAGCATTTT. Translation gives CASSPGDSSNQPQHF.

This chain joins TRBV11-3 and TRBJ2-1; a weak D match, TRBD2 (5 bases). With 0 bases removed from V and 13 bases from J, the gap between germline ends came to 13 bases. The V gene's germline CDR1 is SGHNT and CDR2 YENEEA. The length of the CDR3 is 13 residues. CDR3 in amino acids: CASSLESGLVQFF. CDR3 bases: TGTGCCAGCAGCTTAGAAAGCGGATTGGTACAGTTCTTC.

This clone was counted only a few times. The chain combines TRBV30 with TRBJ1-3; D might be TRBD1 (6 bases). The CDR3 has 14 amino acids. CDR1 and CDR2 from the germline V gene are GTSNPN and SVGIG (reference sequence). Between the trimmed V and J ends, which lost 1 base and 4 bases, there was a span of 11 bases. This CDR3 reads CAWSDGGRGNTIYF. The DNA for the CDR3 is TGTGCCTGGAGTGACGGGGGGCGCGGAAACACCATATATTTT.

This clone was picked up many times. CDR3 region: CASSPRLGDSYGYTF. CDR3 bases: TGCGCCAGCAGCCCTCGCCTTGGGGACTCCTATGGCTACACCTTC. The chain employs TRBV4-1 and TRBJ1-2; D may be TRBD1 (5 bases). V dropped 4 bases and J dropped 4 bases, with 16 bases sitting between them. Germline CDR1 and CDR2: MGHRA and YSYEKL. The CDR3 totals 15 residues.

V gene TRBV7-8 combines with J gene TRBJ1-2; 7 positions match TRBD1. Germline V gene sequence: CDR1 SGHVS, CDR2 FQNEAQ. The junction had 10 bases not matched to a gene; V was cut back by 1 base and J by 2 bases. The CDR3 is 17 residues long. The CDR3 spells CASSLGTGVGGNYGYTF. The DNA for the CDR3 is TGTGCCAGCAGCTTAGGTACAGGGGTCGGGGGAAACTATGGCTACACCTTC.

The gene calls are TRBV2 and TRBJ1-1, with 9 bases identical to TRBD1. The germline V gene encodes CDR1 SNHLY and CDR2 FYNNEI. V lost 5 bases, J lost 1 base, and 8 bases stayed unmatched. CDR3 length: 16 amino acids. CDR3 residues: CASSPGQGFGNTEAFF. The CDR3 region has the DNA TGTGCCAGCAGTCCGGGACAGGGCTTTGGGAACACTGAAGCTTTCTTT.

The chain couples TRBV6-4 to TRBJ1-1; 7 nucleotides agree with TRBD1. The length of the CDR3 is 15 residues. The V segment lost 3 bases and the J segment 0 bases; nucleotides outside the gene matches: 4. The germline CDR1 and CDR2 sequences are MRHNA and SNTAGT. CDR3 region: CASSESGTVNTEAFF. The CDR3 nucleotides read TGTGCCAGCAGTGAGTCCGGGACAGTGAACACTGAAGCTTTCTTT.

The chain couples TRBV28 to TRBJ2-7, with TRBD1 matching 11 bases. This CDR3 has 15 amino acids. V was pared by 5 bases and J by 6 bases, with 9 bases of the junction left unmatched. CDR1 is MDHEN and CDR2 is SYDVKM in the germline V gene. CDR3 sequence reads: CASSPGQGAPREQYF. The DNA of the CDR3 is TGTGCCAGCAGTCCCGGACAGGGGGCCCCCCGCGAGCAGTACTTC. The complete variable domain, with remaining parts taken from reference TRBV28 and TRBJ2-7, reads DVKVTQSSRYLVKRTGEKVFLECVQDMDHENMFWYRQDPGLGLRLIYFSYDVKMKEKGDIPEGYSVSREKKERFSLILESASTNQTSMYLCASSPGQGAPREQYFGPGTRLTVT.

The chain uses TRBV4-1 and TRBJ1-2, with 7 bases fitting TRBD1. The length of the CDR3 is 17 residues. In germline, CDR1 is MGHRA, CDR2 YSYEKL. V dropped 0 bases and J dropped 4; count of bases not matched to a gene: 11. The CDR3 protein is CASSQESSAGGTYGYTF. In nucleotides, the CDR3 is TGCGCCAGCAGCCAAGAAAGTTCTGCAGGGGGGACCTATGGCTACACCTTC.

This clone was found many times. The chain employs TRBV6-4 and TRBJ1-2, with 8 bases identical to TRBD1. From germline, CDR1 is MRHNA and CDR2 SNTAGT. Trimming cost V 3 bases and J 5 bases; bases outside gene matches: 8. The CDR3 spans 15 residues. CDR3 in DNA: TGTGCCAGCAGTGAGGCGCCGGGACAGGAATATGGCTACACCTTC. Translating gives CASSEAPGQEYGYTF.

The chain carries TRBV6-5 and TRBJ1-3; 7 bases are shared with TRBD1. This CDR3 contains 15 residues. The trim removed 3 bases at V and 2 bases at J, leaving 4 bases unmatched. Germline V gene data show CDR1 as MNHEY and CDR2 as SVGAGI. Here the CDR3 reads CASSYSTGTGNTIYF. CDR3 DNA: TGTGCCAGCAGTTATTCGACAGGGACTGGAAACACCATATATTTT.

The genes are TRBV14 and TRBJ2-1; D is perhaps TRBD2 (7 bases). The V gene lost 0 bases and the J gene lost 12 bases, with 21 bases spanning the gap. This CDR3 comprises 16 residues. The germline V gene has CDR1 SGHDN and CDR2 FVKESK. CDR3 coding DNA: TGTGCCAGCAGCCAAGATTGGGAGGGGGGACGACGTGGGCAGTTCTTC. Translation: CASSQDWEGGRRGQFF.

The chain combines TRBV19 with TRBJ1-1; 8 nucleotides align to TRBD1. The CDR3 contains 15 residues. V shed 4 bases, J shed 4 bases, and the junction held 8 bases outside the gene matches. Germline CDR1 reads LNHDA; CDR2 reads SQIVND (reference sequence). The CDR3 DNA is TGTGCCAGTAGTACAAAGACAGGGGCGGGCACTGAAGCTTTCTTT. Protein product: CASSTKTGAGTEAFF. The entire variable domain, with the rest obtained from reference TRBV19 and TRBJ1-1, is as follows: DGGITQSPKYLFRKEGQNVTLSCEQNLNHDAMYWYRQDPGQGLRLIYYSQIVNDFQKGDIAEGYSVSREKKESFPLTVTSAQKNPTAFYLCASSTKTGAGTEAFFGQGTRLTVV.

The chain is built from TRBV6-2 or TRBV6-3 and TRBJ1-6, with D tentatively TRBD1 (6 bases). Germline values: CDR1 MNHEY, CDR2 SVGEGT. This CDR3 spans 13 amino acids. Trimming left V 5 bases short and J 11 bases short, with 13 bases between. The CDR3: CASSNLQGTPLHF. DNA for the CDR3: TGTGCCAGCAGTAACTTACAGGGTACACCCCTCCACTTT.

The chain carries TRBV3-1 (or the pseudogene TRBV3-2) and TRBJ1-3, with D perhaps TRBD1 (6 bases). Germline V gives CDR1 LGHDT, CDR2 YNNKEL (reference sequence). The CDR3 totals 18 residues. The V end was cut by 0 bases, the J end by 8 bases, with 23 bases between. The CDR3 DNA reads as TGTGCCAGCAGCCAAGATCGCTTCGGATGGGACAATCGGGACACCATATATTTT. Translation gives CASSQDRFGWDNRDTIYF.

The chain joins TRBV5-1 to TRBJ2-2, with TRBD2 as a possible D gene (6 bases). Looked up from germline, CDR1 is SGHRS and CDR2 is YFSETQ. This CDR3 is 16 amino acids long. The V end lost 3 bases, the J end lost 1 base, and 13 bases lay between the germline ends. The CDR3 spells CASSSWGTVNTGELFF. CDR3 bases: TGCGCCAGCAGCTCGTGGGGGACTGTGAACACCGGGGAGCTGTTTTTT.

The CDR3 DNA reads TGTGCCATCAGTGAGGGACATGGGACTGAAGCTTTCTTT. Translated: CAISEGHGTEAFF. The rearrangement uses TRBV10-3 and TRBJ1-1; the D gene is possibly TRBD1 (5 bases). Germline CDR1 and CDR2: ENHRY and SYGVKD. Trimming cost V 2 bases and J 5 bases, with 9 bases left between them. This CDR3 comprises 13 residues.

V gene TRBV2 combines with J gene TRBJ2-5; 7 bases fit TRBD2. Germline loops: CDR1 SNHLY, CDR2 FYNNEI. This CDR3 is 15 amino acids long. The V gene end was trimmed by 0 bases and the J gene end by 2 bases; junction bases not matched to a gene: 3. DNA of the CDR3: TGTGCCAGCAGTGAAGCGGGGGGGATTCAAGAGACCCAGTACTTC. Residues: CASSEAGGIQETQYF. Variable domain in full (rest from reference TRBV2 and TRBJ2-5): EPEVTQTPSHQVTQMGQEVILRCVPISNHLYFYWYRQILGQKVEFLVSFYNNEISEKSEIFDDQFSVERPDGSNFTLKIRSTKLEDSAMYFCASSEAGGIQETQYFGPGTRLLVL.